This TCR beta chain was captured by sequencing in a study of cytomegalovirus exposure and HLA in healthy donors (dated by TCRdb to 2016 to 2017). With regard to the full study: An earlier analysis of about 530 of the donors reported about 260 Gb of sequence data and roughly 120 million unique TCR beta sequences obtained from around 190 million T cells. An early release covering roughly 580 HLA-typed donors comprised about 300 gigabases of sequencing data and tens of millions of unique TCR sequences. The genetic ancestry cluster associated with self-reported Caucasian donors included 81% of the 300 to 400 genotyped donors. The study aimed to test whether signatures of past pathogen exposure could be identified by cataloging public T cell receptors. The T cell repertoires of 666 subjects were profiled by immunosequencing and related to cytomegalovirus serostatus. A separate validation cohort of roughly 130 different subjects was used in addition to the 666-subject first cohort. High-throughput TCR immunosequencing, statistical association of individual TCRs with disease status, and machine learning were combined to predict cytomegalovirus infection status. In a later analysis, previously published TCR beta repertoires from several hundred donors were re-analyzed and high-resolution HLA genotyping was added so that TCR occurrence patterns could be studied. The later analysis used no new phenotypic data to find candidate immune exposures, relying instead on TCR beta sequences and their occurrence across donors. An earlier analysis of approximately 580 of the donors used high-throughput TCR beta sequencing to judge whether each TCR beta V gene segment behaved as functional or pseudogenic. Alongside the repertoire data, information on donor age, sex, ethnicity and CMV serostatus was compiled. A later genetic analysis took genome-wide SNP genotypes for about 55% of the roughly 670 donors and used that subset as a discovery cohort. Every discovery cohort repertoire had been produced on one sequencing platform. Class I and class II HLA loci were covered by the typing at four-digit resolution. The number of typed donors differed by locus: roughly 629-640 for A, B, C, DRB1 and DQB1; some 500 for DQA1; over 600 for DPA1; and approximately 450 for DPB1. Five DR-DQ haplotypes were treated as single units for association and clustering because of strong linkage in the cohort. Among roughly 400 genotyped donors of the cohort, an average of approximately 220,000 unique TCR beta nucleotide sequences was sequenced per donor, of which roughly 17% were non-productive. General study outcomes and caveats: Most TCR sequences were observed very rarely across donors, whereas some public TCRs were present in many individuals. Presence/absence analyses assumed roughly uniform sequencing depth across donors, an assumption that may not hold. Only TCR beta chains were sequenced in this cohort, and the absence of alpha or paired-chain data limited detectable features. Strong co-occurrence of HLA alleles, especially DR and DQ, made assigning TCR associations to individual alleles difficult. Because the 87-base-pair reads could not distinguish some IMGT-functional V segments, including TRBV6-2 and TRBV6-3, those segments were excluded. The study gave a list of over 150 TCR beta chains associated with cytomegalovirus. According to a later analysis, parvovirus B19, influenza, CMV and Epstein-Barr virus appeared linked to several top co-occurrence clusters. Most CMV-associated TCR beta chains appeared to be HLA-restricted in a later analysis, and the HLA associations seemed to be driven largely by CMV exposure. The earlier analysis of 587 of the donors excluded approximately 15 rarely observed V segments, including chromosome 9 orphons, because counts were too low. Broadly in line with IMGT annotations, most TCR beta V segments showed up in productive rearrangements about 87% or about 30% of the time in an earlier analysis of 587 of the donors. The classifier was reported to diagnose cytomegalovirus status with high specificity and sensitivity in both the original cohort and the validation cohort. In a later analysis, the rate of TCR association differed among HLA loci, with DRB1 alleles having the most associated TCRs and HLA-C alleles having the fewest. Compared with the approximately 700-donor mean, donors in an Asian-associated ancestry cluster had fewer N-insertions in productive TCRs, according to a later genetic analysis. A further reported finding was that TCR beta sequences accurately predicted the HLA-A and HLA-B alleles for most subjects in the first cohort. In a later analysis, more than 15,000 TCR beta sequences were associated with specific HLA alleles at a false discovery rate of 0.05. The authors suggested that the approach could potentially be generalized to other disease states and immunological phenotypes. In a later analysis, HLA-associated TCR beta chains showed more clonal expansion and lower generation probabilities than non-associated chains that were equally common. Correlated functional status among segregating V segments might be attributable to linkage disequilibrium, but an unknown experimental factor could not be ruled out. Because HLA typing was missing for some donors at each locus, association tests included only the typed subset. The only immune exposure information available for the cohort was CMV serostatus. V-gene and J-gene trimming of TCR beta chains was associated with a missense DCLRE1C variant in a later genetic analysis, and the association was replicated in an independent cohort. A cluster of highly shared sequence variants was judged likely to be a technical artifact of the sequencing pipeline. Three of the identified cytomegalovirus-associated TCR beta chains were confirmed in vitro to be specific for cytomegalovirus antigens.

The cohort comprised some 680 healthy bone marrow donors. At the time of sampling, every cohort member was nominally healthy, though immune exposures that went unrecorded were likely present. The donor was CMV seronegative and belonged to the group of around 400 seronegative cohort members. Every donor gave a peripheral blood sample, and the peripheral blood mononuclear cells from that sample were used for TCR beta sequencing. Genomic DNA was extracted from the blood cell samples with the Qiagen DNeasy Blood Extraction Kit. On this clone itself: The specificity of this receptor is unknown. There are no base qualities to consult, and no much larger clone falls within one base.

Compared with germline, V lacks 11 bases and J lacks 1 base; bases without a gene match: 3. The germline V gene provides CDR1 MDHEN and CDR2 SYDVKM. There are 13 amino acids in the CDR3, from cysteine to phenylalanine inclusive. The retained sequence is limited to the CDR3, 39 bases, with the frame set at the first base. Receptor amplification or capture employed the immunoSEQ multiplex PCR assay. The multiplex PCR relied on a mix of 60 forward primers for TCR Vbeta segments and 13 reverse primers for TCR Jbeta segments. The CDR3 region of rearranged TCR beta genes was amplified from genomic DNA by a multiplex PCR assay. The Illumina HiSeq System was used to sequence the amplified TCR beta libraries as 87-base-pair reads. For the original study's pipeline: Across the 500 to 850 repertoires, a later analysis counted tens of millions of unique TCR beta chains, 8.5 million to 12 million of which were shared by at least two donors. Raw reads were error-corrected and collapsed into unique sequences with a nearest-neighbor algorithm that merged closely related sequences to remove PCR and sequencing errors. To assign V, D and J gene segments, CDR3 sequences were aligned to IMGT reference sequences. Each retained sequence needed at least a six-nucleotide match to both a V gene segment and a J gene segment. Rearrangements were classified as productive when the CDR3 lacked stop codons and remained in frame with V and J, and all other rearrangements were classified as non-productive. CDR3 was defined by IMGT convention, running from the second conserved V-encoded cysteine to the conserved J-encoded phenylalanine. The earlier analysis of about 610 of the donors excluded any sequence lacking an unambiguous match to a single V gene segment. In an earlier analysis of a few hundred of the donors, a V segment was called functional when productive rearrangements were above 56.7%, and segregating when the standard deviation between donors exceeded 5%. A statistical classification framework was built to diagnose cytomegalovirus status from the catalog of TCR beta chain sequences. In a later analysis, V and J genes were assigned by comparing TCR nucleotide sequences against IMGT/GENE-DB human TR gene sequences. The TCRdist pipeline was used in a later analysis to assign CDR3 sequences and most-parsimonious VDJ recombination scenarios. In a later analysis, each TCR beta chain was defined by its CDR3 amino acid sequence together with its V-gene family, and reads lacking a unique V-gene family were excluded. In a later analysis, around 650 highly shared, low-generation-probability nucleotide sequences were removed to address suspected cross-contamination and a sequencing artifact. In a later analysis, a clonal expansion index was calculated for each public chain from normalized within-repertoire ranks of inferred template counts. Generation probabilities in a later analysis came from a VDJ recombination model fitted to out-of-frame rearrangements, and those results were checked against IGoR. In a later analysis, TCR-TCR, TCR-HLA and TCR-CMV co-occurrence was scored with hypergeometric tests, and a repertoire-size bias correction was applied to TCR pairs. To estimate false discovery rates, a later analysis permuted the HLA or CMV assignments 20 times. In a later analysis, co-occurring TCRs were grouped using DBSCAN, with TCRdist sequence similarity added in when clustering inside HLA-allele-positive subsets. Co-occurrence clustering excluded repertoires with fewer than 30,000 or more than 120,000 public chains, plus five with anomalous nucleotide sharing. TCRdb re-hosts the immuneACCESS table, in-frame sequences only. Its copies lack some clones; in the studies checked, an unresolved V gene accounts for under half of them, and the cause for the rest is not known. V and J calls and clone size follow that table, whereas D and trimming were derived from the DNA. The sample contains about 200,000 clones, approximately 80% of them found a single time. About 2.7% of the sample lies in the top ten.

Sequenced input: PBMCs. This clonotype was obtained from a woman aged 25 to 39 in good health and CMV-seronegative. The chain employs TRBV28 and TRBJ2-2; a stretch of 8 junction bases matches TRBD2. The CDR3 here reads CAARGGNTGELFF. At the DNA level, the sequence is TGTGCCGCACGGGGGGGGAACACCGGGGAGCTGTTTTTT.